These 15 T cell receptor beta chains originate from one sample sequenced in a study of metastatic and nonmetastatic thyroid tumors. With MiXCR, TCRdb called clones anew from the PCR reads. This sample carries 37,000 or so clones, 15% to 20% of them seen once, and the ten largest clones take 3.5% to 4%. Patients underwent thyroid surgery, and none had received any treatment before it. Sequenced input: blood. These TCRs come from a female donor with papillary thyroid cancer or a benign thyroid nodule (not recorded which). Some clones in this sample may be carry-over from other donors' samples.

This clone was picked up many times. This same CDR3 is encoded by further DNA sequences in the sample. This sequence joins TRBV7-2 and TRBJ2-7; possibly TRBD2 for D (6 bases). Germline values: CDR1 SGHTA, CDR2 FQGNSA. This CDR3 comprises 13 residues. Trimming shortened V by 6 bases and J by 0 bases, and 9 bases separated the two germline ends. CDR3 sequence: CASRLSGSYEQYF. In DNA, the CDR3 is TGTGCCAGCAGGCTTAGCGGCTCCTACGAGCAGTACTTC.

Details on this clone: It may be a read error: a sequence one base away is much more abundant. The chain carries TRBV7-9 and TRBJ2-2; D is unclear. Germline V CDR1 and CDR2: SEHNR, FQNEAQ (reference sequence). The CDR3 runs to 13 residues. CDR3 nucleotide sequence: TGTGCCGGCAGCTTAGGCGGAACCGGGGAGCTGTTTTTT. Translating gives CAGSLGGTGELFF.

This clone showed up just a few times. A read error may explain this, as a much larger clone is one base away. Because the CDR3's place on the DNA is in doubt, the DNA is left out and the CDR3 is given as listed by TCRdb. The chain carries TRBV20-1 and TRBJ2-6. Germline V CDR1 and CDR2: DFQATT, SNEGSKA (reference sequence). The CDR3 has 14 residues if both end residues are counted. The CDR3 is CSARVGTGANVPTF.

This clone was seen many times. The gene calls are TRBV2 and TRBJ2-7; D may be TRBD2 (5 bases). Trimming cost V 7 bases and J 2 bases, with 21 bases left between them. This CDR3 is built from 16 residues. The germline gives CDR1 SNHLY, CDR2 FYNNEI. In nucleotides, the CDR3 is TGTGCCAGCACCCCTAATGTGAGGGTAGGACCCTACGAGCAGTACTTC. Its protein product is CASTPNVRVGPYEQYF.

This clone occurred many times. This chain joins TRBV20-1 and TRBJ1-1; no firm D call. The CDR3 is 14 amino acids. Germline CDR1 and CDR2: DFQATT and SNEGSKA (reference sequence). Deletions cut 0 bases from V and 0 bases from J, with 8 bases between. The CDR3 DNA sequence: TGCAGTGCTAGAGATGTAGGGTTGAACACTGAAGCTTTCTTT. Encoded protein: CSARDVGLNTEAFF.

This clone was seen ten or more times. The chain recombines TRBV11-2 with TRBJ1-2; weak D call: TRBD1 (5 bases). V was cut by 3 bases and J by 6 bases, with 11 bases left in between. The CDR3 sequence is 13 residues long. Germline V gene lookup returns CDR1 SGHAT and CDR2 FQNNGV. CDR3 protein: CASSFGQIDGYTF. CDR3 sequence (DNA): TGTGCCAGCAGCTTCGGACAAATCGATGGCTACACCTTC.

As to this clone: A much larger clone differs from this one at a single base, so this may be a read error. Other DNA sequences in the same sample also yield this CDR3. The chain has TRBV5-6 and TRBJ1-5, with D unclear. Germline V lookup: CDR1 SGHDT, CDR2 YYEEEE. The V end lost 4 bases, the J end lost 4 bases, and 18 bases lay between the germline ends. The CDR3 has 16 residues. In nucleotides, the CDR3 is TGTGCCAGCAGCACCAAGGCGGGTGACGCGAATCAGCCCCAGCATTTT. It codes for CASSTKAGDANQPQHF.

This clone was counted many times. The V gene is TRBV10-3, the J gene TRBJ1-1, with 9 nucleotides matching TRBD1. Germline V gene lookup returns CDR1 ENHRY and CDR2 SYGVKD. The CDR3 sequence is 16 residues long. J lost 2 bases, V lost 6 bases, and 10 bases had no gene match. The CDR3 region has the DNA TGTGCCATCAGGGGACAGGGACGGAAAGTCAACACTGAAGCTTTCTTT. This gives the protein CAIRGQGRKVNTEAFF.

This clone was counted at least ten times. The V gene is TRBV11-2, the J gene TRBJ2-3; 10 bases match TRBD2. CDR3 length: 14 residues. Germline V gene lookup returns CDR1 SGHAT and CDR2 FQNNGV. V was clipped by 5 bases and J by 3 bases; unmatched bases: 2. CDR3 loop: CASSVTSGTDTQYF. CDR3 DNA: TGTGCCAGCAGCGTGACTAGCGGGACAGATACGCAGTATTTT.

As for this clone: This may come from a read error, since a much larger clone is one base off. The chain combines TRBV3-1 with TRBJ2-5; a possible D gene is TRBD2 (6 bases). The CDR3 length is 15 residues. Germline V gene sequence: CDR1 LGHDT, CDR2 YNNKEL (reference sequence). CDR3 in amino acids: CASIQVLSGQETQYF. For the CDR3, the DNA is TGTGCCAGCATCCAAGTACTTAGCGGCCAAGAGACCCAGTACTTC.

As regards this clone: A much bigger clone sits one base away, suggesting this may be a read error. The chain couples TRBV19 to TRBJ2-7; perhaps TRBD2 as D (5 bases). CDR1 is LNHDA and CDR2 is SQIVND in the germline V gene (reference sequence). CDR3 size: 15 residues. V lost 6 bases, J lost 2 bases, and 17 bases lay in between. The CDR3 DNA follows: TGTGCCAGTAGGGTAATCGGGGTGCAGACCTACGAGCAGTACTTC. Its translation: CASRVIGVQTYEQYF.

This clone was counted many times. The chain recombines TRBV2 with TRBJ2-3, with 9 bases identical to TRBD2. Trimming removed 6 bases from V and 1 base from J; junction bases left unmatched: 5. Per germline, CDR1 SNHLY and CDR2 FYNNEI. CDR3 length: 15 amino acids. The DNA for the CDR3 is TGTGCCAGCAGATTCTGGACTAGCGGCACAGATACGCAGTATTTT. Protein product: CASRFWTSGTDTQYF.

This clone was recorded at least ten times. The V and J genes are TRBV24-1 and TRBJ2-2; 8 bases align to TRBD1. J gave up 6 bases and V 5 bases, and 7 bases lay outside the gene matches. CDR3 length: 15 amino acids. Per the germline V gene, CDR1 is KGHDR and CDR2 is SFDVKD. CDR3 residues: CATSGTGRTSGELFF. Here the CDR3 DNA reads TGTGCCACCAGTGGGACAGGGCGCACGTCCGGGGAGCTGTTTTTT.

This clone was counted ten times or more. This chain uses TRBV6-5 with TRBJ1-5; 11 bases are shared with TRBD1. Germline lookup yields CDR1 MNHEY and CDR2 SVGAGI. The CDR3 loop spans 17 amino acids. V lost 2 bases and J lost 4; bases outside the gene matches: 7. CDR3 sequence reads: CASSYTGTGGRNQPQHF. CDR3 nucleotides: TGTGCCAGCAGTTACACCGGGACAGGGGGGAGGAATCAGCCCCAGCATTTT.

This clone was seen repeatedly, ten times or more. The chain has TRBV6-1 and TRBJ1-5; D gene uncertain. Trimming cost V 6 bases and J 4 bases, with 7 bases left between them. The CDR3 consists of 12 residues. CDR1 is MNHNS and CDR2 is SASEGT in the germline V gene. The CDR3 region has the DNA TGTGCCAGCAGCCACAGAAATCAGCCCCAGCATTTT. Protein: CASSHRNQPQHF.